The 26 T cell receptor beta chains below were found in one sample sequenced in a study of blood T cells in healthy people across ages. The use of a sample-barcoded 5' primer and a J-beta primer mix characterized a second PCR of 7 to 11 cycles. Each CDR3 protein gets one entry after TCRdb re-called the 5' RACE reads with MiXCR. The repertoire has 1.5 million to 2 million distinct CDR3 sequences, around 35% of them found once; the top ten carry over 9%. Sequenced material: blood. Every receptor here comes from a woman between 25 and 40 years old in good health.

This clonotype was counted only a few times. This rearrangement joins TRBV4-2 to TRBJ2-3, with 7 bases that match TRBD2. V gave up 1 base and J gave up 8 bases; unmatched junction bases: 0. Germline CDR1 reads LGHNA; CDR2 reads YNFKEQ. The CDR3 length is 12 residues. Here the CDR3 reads CASSQGEGTQYF. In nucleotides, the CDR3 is TGTGCCAGCAGCCAAGGGGAGGGTACGCAGTATTTT.

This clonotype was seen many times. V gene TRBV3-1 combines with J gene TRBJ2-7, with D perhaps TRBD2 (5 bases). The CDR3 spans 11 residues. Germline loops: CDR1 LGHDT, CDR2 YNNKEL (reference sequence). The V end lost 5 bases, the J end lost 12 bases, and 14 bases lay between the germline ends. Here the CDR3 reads CASSSRTDLYF. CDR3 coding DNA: TGTGCCAGCAGCTCCCGGACGGACTTGTACTTC.

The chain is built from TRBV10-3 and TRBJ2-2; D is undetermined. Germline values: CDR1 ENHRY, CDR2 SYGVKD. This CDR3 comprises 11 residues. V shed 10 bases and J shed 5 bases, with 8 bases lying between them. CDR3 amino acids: CANHQTGELFF. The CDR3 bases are TGTGCCAACCACCAAACCGGGGAGCTGTTTTTT.

The CDR3: CASSAPGLSYEQYF. The CDR3 coding sequence is TGTGCCAGCAGCGCTCCGGGCCTCTCCTACGAGCAGTACTTC. The rearrangement links TRBV27 to TRBJ2-7; unclear D gene. Germline CDR1 reads MNHEY; CDR2 reads SMNVEV (reference sequence). V was clipped by 6 bases and J by 0 bases, with 12 bases between them. This CDR3 is built from 14 residues.

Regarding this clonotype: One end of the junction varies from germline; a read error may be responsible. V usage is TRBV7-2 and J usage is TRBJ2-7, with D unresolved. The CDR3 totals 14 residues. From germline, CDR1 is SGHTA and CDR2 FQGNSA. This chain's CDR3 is CASSLAAVSYEQDF. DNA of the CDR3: TGTGCCAGCAGCTTGGCAGCAGTCTCCTACGAGCAGGACTTC.

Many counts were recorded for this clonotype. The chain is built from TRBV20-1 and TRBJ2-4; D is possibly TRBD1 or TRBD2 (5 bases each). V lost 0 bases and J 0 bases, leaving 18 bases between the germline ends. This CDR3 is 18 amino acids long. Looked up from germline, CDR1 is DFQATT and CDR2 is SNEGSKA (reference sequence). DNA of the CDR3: TGCAGTGCTAGAGAGGGGACGGTTTCTGTTTTAGCCAAAAACATTCAGTACTTC. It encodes CSAREGTVSVLAKNIQYF.

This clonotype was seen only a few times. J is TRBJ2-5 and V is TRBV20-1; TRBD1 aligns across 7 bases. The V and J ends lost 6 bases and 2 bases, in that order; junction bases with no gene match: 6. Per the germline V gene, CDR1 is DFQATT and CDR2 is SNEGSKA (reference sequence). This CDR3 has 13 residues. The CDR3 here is CSADPGQQETQYF. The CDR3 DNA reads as TGCAGTGCCGATCCGGGACAGCAAGAGACCCAGTACTTC.

CDR3 sequence: CASSFGRDNEQFF. CDR3 sequence (DNA): TGTGCCAGCAGTTTTGGACGAGACAATGAGCAGTTCTTC. This chain connects TRBV27 to TRBJ2-1; no clear D. This CDR3 has 13 residues. Trimming took 3 bases from V and 5 from J, leaving 8 bases between them. Per the germline V gene, CDR1 is MNHEY and CDR2 is SMNVEV (reference sequence).

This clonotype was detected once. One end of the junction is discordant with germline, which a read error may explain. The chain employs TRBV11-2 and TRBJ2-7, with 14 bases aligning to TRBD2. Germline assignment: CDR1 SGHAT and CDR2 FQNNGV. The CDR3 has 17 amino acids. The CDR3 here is CACSLEGTSGSPYEQYF. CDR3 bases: TGTGCCTGCAGCTTAGAGGGGACTAGCGGGAGCCCCTACGAGCAGTACTTC.

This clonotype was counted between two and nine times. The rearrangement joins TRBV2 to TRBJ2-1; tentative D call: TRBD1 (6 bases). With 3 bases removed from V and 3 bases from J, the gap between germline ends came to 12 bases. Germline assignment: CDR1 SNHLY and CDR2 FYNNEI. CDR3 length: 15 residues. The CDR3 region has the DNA TGTGCCAGCAGTGAGGGGCAGGGGATCTACAATGAGCAGTTCTTC. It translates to CASSEGQGIYNEQFF.

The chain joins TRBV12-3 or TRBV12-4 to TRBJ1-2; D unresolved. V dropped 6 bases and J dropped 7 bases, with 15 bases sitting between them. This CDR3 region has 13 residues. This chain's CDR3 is CASSNLRGFGYTF. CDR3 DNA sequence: TGTGCCAGCAGCAACCTCAGAGGCTTTGGCTACACCTTC.

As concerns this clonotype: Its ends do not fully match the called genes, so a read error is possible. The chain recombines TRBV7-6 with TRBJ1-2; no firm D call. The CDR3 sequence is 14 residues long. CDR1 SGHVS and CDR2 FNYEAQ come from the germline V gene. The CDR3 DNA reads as TGCGCCGGCAGCTTAGGCACAGATAACTATGGCTACACCTTC. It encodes CAGSLGTDNYGYTF. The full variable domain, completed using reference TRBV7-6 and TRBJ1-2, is GAGVSQSPRYKVTKRGQDVALRCDPISGHVSLYWYRQALGQGPEFLTYFNYEAQQDKSGLPNDRFSAERPEGSISTLTIQRTEQRDSAMYRCAGSLGTDNYGYTFGSGTRLTVV.

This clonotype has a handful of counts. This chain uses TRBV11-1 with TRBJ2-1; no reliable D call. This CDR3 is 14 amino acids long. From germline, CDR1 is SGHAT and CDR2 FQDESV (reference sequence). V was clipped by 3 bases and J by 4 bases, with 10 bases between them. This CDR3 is CASSFKKPYNEQFF. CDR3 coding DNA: TGTGCCAGCAGCTTTAAAAAGCCTTACAATGAGCAGTTCTTC.

The CDR3 coding sequence is TGCAACGTCGGGGATCTCCAGTACTTC. The encoded protein is CNVGDLQYF. V is TRBV29-1 and J is TRBJ2-5, with a possible D match to TRBD2 (5 bases). The CDR3 covers 9 residues. CDR1 is SQVTM, CDR2 ANQGSEA, per germline.

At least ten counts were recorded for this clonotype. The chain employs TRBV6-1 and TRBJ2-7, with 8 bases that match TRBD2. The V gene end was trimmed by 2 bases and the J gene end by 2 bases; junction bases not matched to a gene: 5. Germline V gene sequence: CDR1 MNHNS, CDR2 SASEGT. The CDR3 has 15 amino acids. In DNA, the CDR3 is TGTGCCAGCAGTGAACTATCCGGGGGGGCCTACGAGCAGTACTTC. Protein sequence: CASSELSGGAYEQYF.

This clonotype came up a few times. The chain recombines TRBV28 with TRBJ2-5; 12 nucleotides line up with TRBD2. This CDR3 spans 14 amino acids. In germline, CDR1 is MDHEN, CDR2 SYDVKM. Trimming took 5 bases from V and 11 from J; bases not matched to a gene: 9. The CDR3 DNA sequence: TGTGCCAGCAGTGCGAGACTAGCGGGAGTAAGGCAGTACTTC. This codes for CASSARLAGVRQYF.

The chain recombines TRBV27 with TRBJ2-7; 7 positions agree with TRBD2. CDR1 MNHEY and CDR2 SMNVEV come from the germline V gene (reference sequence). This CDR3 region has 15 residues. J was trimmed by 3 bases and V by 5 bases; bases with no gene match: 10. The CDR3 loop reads CASSPSTGGLYEQYF. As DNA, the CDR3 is TGTGCCAGCAGTCCCTCAACGGGAGGTCTCTACGAGCAGTACTTC.

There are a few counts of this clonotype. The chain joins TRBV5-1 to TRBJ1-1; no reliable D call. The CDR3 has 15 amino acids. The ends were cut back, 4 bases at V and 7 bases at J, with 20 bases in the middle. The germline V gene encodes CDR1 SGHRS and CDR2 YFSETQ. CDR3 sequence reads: CASSPVTGSAVEAFF. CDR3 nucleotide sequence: TGCGCCAGCAGCCCCGTTACTGGTTCGGCCGTTGAAGCTTTCTTT.

CDR3 sequence reads: CASSEAGLGTYEQYF. CDR3 sequence (DNA): TGTGCCAGCAGTGAAGCCGGCCTAGGAACCTACGAGCAGTACTTC. This chain uses TRBV6-1 with TRBJ2-7; D call uncertain. The V gene lost 0 bases and the J gene lost 2 bases, with 11 bases spanning the gap. The CDR3 spans 15 residues. Germline V gene data show CDR1 as MNHNS and CDR2 as SASEGT.

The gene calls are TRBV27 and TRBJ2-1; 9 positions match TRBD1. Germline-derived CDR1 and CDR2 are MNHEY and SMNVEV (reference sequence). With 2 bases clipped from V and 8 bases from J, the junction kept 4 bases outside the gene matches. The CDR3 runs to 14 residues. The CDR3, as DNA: TGTGCCAGCAGTTTAGGGGACAGGGTGTATGAGCAGTTCTTC. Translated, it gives CASSLGDRVYEQFF.

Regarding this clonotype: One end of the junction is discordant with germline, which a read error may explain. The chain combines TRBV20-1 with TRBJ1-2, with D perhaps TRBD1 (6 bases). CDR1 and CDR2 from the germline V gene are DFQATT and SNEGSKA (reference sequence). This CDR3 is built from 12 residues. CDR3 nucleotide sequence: TGCAGTGCTAGAAACAGGGCTAGTGGCTGCACCTTC. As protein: CSARNRASGCTF.

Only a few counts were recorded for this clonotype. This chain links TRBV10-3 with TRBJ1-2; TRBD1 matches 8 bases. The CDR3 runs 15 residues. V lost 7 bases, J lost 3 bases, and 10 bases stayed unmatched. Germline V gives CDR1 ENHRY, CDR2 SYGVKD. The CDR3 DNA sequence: TGTGCCATCACAGAGGAGCAGGGGGCCTACTATGGCTACACCTTC. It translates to CAITEEQGAYYGYTF.

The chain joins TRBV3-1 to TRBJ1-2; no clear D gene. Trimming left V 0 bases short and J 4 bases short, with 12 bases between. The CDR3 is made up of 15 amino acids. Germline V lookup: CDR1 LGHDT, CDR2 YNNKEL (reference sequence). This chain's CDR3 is CASSQDEGGTYGYTF. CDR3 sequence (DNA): TGTGCCAGCAGCCAAGATGAGGGCGGCACCTATGGCTACACCTTC.

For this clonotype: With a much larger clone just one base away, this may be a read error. This chain's CDR3 is CASSIFGRGTPGELFF. The CDR3 DNA follows: TGTGCCAGCAGTATCTTCGGACGCGGGACCCCCGGGGAGCTGTTTTTT. The chain carries TRBV2 and TRBJ2-2, with a weak D call TRBD2 (6 bases). Germline lookup yields CDR1 SNHLY and CDR2 FYNNEI. V gave up 5 bases and J gave up 6 bases, with 19 bases separating them. This CDR3 comprises 16 residues.

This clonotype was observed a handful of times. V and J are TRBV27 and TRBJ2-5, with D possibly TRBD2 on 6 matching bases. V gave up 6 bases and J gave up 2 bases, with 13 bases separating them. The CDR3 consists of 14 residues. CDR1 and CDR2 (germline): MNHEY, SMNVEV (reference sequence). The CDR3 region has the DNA TGTGCCAGCAGCAATCTAGCGAGTCAAGAGACCCAGTACTTC. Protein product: CASSNLASQETQYF.

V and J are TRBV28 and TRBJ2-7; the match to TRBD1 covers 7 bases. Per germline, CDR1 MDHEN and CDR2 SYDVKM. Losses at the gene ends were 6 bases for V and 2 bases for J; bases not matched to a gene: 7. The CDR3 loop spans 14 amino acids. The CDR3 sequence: CASRSTGIPYEQYF. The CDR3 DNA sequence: TGTGCCAGCAGGTCGACAGGGATCCCCTACGAGCAGTACTTC.